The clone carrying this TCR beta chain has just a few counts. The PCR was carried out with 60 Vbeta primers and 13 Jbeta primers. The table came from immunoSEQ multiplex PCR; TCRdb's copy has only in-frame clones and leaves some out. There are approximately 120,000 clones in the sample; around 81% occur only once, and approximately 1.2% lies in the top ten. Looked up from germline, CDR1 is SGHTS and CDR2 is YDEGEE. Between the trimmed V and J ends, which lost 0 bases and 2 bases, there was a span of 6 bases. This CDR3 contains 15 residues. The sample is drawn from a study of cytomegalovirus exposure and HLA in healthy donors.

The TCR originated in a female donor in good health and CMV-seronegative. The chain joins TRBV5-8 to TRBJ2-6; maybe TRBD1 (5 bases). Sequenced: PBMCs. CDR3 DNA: TGTGCCAGCAGCTTGGTAGGGGCTGGGGCCAACGTCCTGACTTTC. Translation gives CASSLVGAGANVLTF.